These 17 T cell receptor beta chains share one sample of origin, sequenced in a study of blood T cell repertoires in COVID-19. The repertoire was sequenced with immunoSEQ multiplex PCR; TCRdb's copy has only in-frame clones and lacks some. The sample consists of roughly 460,000 clones, roughly 90% of them appearing once. Input material: peripheral blood. These receptors were collected from a man between 18 and 29 years old with COVID-19, enrolled during active disease.

J is TRBJ1-1 and V is TRBV30; a possible D gene is TRBD1 (5 bases). From germline, CDR1 is GTSNPN and CDR2 SVGIG (reference sequence). The CDR3 consists of 13 residues. With 0 bases removed from V and 0 bases from J, the gap between germline ends came to 5 bases. CDR3 amino acids: CAWSVQVNTEAFF. Written as DNA, the CDR3 is TGTGCCTGGAGTGTACAGGTGAACACTGAAGCTTTCTTT.

This clone appeared a single time. This chain links TRBV3-1 (or the pseudogene TRBV3-2) with TRBJ1-3, with TRBD1 matching over 9 bases. The CDR3 is 17 amino acids. The junction had 9 bases not matched to a gene; V was cut back by 4 bases and J by 2 bases. Germline-derived CDR1 and CDR2 are LGHDT and YNNKEL (reference sequence). CDR3 DNA sequence: TGTGCCAGCAGCCTTTTTGGGACAGGGAGAACTGGAAACACCATATATTTT. Translating it yields CASSLFGTGRTGNTIYF.

The chain joins TRBV19 to TRBJ1-1, with D hard to call. The germline V gene has CDR1 LNHDA and CDR2 SQIVND (reference sequence). With 3 bases removed from V and 0 bases from J, the gap between germline ends came to 11 bases. The CDR3 has 15 amino acids. The CDR3 loop reads CASSISSPLNTEAFF. CDR3 nucleotide sequence: TGTGCCAGTAGTATCTCTAGTCCCTTGAACACTGAAGCTTTCTTT.

The chain links TRBV6-2 or TRBV6-3 to TRBJ2-1; D unclear. This CDR3 region has 16 residues. V was shortened by 2 bases and J by 4 bases, with 15 bases between the two germline ends. Germline values: CDR1 MNHEY, CDR2 SVGEGT. CDR3: CASSYISSLTYNEQFF. The CDR3 nucleotides are TGTGCCAGCAGTTACATTTCATCTTTAACATACAATGAGCAGTTCTTC.

CDR3 sequence reads: CASSSRQGIAYEQYF. DNA for the CDR3: TGTGCCAGCAGTAGCCGACAGGGGATAGCCTACGAGCAGTACTTC. The gene calls are TRBV27 and TRBJ2-7; 8 bases align to TRBD1. The CDR3 is made up of 15 amino acids. Trimming removed 5 bases from V and 2 bases from J; junction bases left unmatched: 8. The germline CDR1 and CDR2 sequences are MNHEY and SMNVEV (reference sequence).

The chain joins TRBV5-4 to TRBJ2-5; the match to TRBD1 covers 8 bases. Trimming cost V 4 bases and J 4 bases; bases outside gene matches: 9. The V gene's germline CDR1 is SGHNT and CDR2 YYREEE (reference sequence). The CDR3 runs 15 residues. The CDR3 here is CASSPDRGRGETQYF. CDR3 in DNA: TGTGCCAGCAGCCCCGACAGGGGCCGGGGAGAGACCCAGTACTTC.

The chain employs TRBV29-1 and TRBJ2-4, with D maybe TRBD2 (6 bases). This CDR3 has 15 residues. Germline loops: CDR1 SQVTM, CDR2 ANQGSEA. V lost 7 bases and J 4 bases, leaving 20 bases between the germline ends. CDR3 in amino acids: CSAQPGGTRKNIQYF. CDR3 nucleotide sequence: TGCAGCGCCCAGCCTGGGGGGACCAGAAAAAACATTCAGTACTTC.

The genes are TRBV2 and TRBJ1-2; 8 bases match TRBD1. Trimming at V came to 7 bases and at J to 4 bases, leaving 5 bases not matched to a gene. This CDR3 has 13 amino acids. The germline CDR1 and CDR2 sequences are SNHLY and FYNNEI. The CDR3: CASTWDRSYGYTF. The DNA of the CDR3 is TGTGCCAGCACCTGGGACAGGAGCTATGGCTACACCTTC.

The V and J genes are TRBV2 and TRBJ1-6, with 10 bases that match TRBD1. Losses at the gene ends were 5 bases for V and 10 bases for J; bases not matched to a gene: 8. The CDR3 sequence is 15 residues long. The germline gives CDR1 SNHLY, CDR2 FYNNEI. CDR3: CASSPGQGSESPLHF. The CDR3 DNA follows: TGTGCCAGCAGTCCGGGACAGGGGTCGGAATCACCCCTCCACTTT.

The gene calls are TRBV15 and TRBJ2-3; no definite D call. This CDR3 region has 14 residues. V was pared by 0 bases and J by 4 bases, with 8 bases between. The V gene's germline CDR1 is LNHNV and CDR2 YYDKDF (reference sequence). CDR3 DNA sequence: TGTGCCACCAGCAGAGATCGGGTTGCAGATACGCAGTATTTT. Residues: CATSRDRVADTQYF.

The rearrangement joins TRBV9 to TRBJ2-7; 12 bases are a match to TRBD2. CDR1 and CDR2 from the germline V gene are SGDLS and YYNGEE. The CDR3 consists of 17 residues. V gave up 3 bases and J gave up 1 base; unmatched junction bases: 8. The CDR3 is CASSAERTSGKSYEQYF. The CDR3 DNA is TGTGCCAGCAGCGCCGAGAGGACTAGCGGGAAGTCCTACGAGCAGTACTTC.

The rearrangement links TRBV30 to TRBJ2-1; TRBD2 matches 10 bases. Per the germline V gene, CDR1 is GTSNPN and CDR2 is SVGIG (reference sequence). After removal of 4 bases from V and 0 bases from J, the junction contained 12 bases not matched to a gene. This CDR3 is 18 amino acids long. The CDR3 protein is CAWNRLAGVKSSYNEQFF. The CDR3 coding sequence is TGTGCCTGGAATCGGCTAGCGGGAGTTAAGAGCTCCTACAATGAGCAGTTCTTC.

This clone appeared a single time. The chain combines TRBV19 with TRBJ2-1, with 14 bases fitting TRBD2. CDR1 and CDR2 from the germline V gene are LNHDA and SQIVND (reference sequence). V dropped 4 bases and J dropped 9; count of bases not matched to a gene: 5. This CDR3 region has 15 residues. The CDR3 sequence is CASSSLGLAGVEQFF. The CDR3 DNA is TGTGCCAGTAGTAGCCTGGGACTAGCGGGAGTTGAGCAGTTCTTC.

The chain joins TRBV11-3 to TRBJ2-7; 8 bases agree with TRBD1. V trimming: 1 base; J trimming: 5 bases; junction bases outside the gene matches: 7. CDR3 length: 15 residues. Germline CDR1 SGHNT, CDR2 YENEEA. CDR3 residues: CASSLAGGALDEQYF. The CDR3 DNA follows: TGTGCCAGCAGCTTAGCAGGGGGCGCACTCGACGAGCAGTACTTC.

CDR3 amino acids: CASSWGQVVLGRYTEAFF. The CDR3, as DNA: TGTGCCAGCAGCTGGGGACAGGTGGTTTTGGGTCGGTACACTGAAGCTTTCTTT. This sequence joins TRBV5-6 and TRBJ1-1, with TRBD1 matching over 8 bases. The CDR3 consists of 18 residues. Germline values: CDR1 SGHDT, CDR2 YYEEEE. The V segment lost 3 bases and the J segment 3 bases; nucleotides outside the gene matches: 16.

This clone was seen once. V usage is TRBV6-5 and J usage is TRBJ2-5; the match to TRBD2 covers 14 bases. This CDR3 has 16 residues. V dropped 4 bases and J dropped 4; count of bases not matched to a gene: 5. The germline V gene has CDR1 MNHEY and CDR2 SVGAGI. The CDR3 nucleotides read TGTGCCAGCAGTTGGACTAGCGGGAGGAGCAGAGAGACCCAGTACTTC. As protein: CASSWTSGRSRETQYF.

The count of this clone is one. This CDR3 is CASSQTEPQGVDNSPLHF. In nucleotides, the CDR3 is TGCGCCAGCAGCCAGACAGAACCACAGGGAGTTGATAATTCACCCCTCCACTTT. This chain uses TRBV4-1 with TRBJ1-6; D is possibly TRBD1 (6 bases). V lost 3 bases, J lost 5 bases, and 20 bases lay in between. Germline V gives CDR1 MGHRA, CDR2 YSYEKL. This CDR3 has 18 residues.